Each of the 24 T cell receptor beta chains below was sequenced from the same sample in a study of blood T cell repertoires in COVID-19. Assay used: immunoSEQ multiplex PCR; TCRdb lists only in-frame clones, some missing. Of more than 200,000 clones listed, over 75% are singletons. Sequencing used PBMCs or T cells enriched from blood (not recorded which). These TCRs come from a woman in her thirties or forties with acute COVID-19.

A single count supports this clone. This rearrangement joins TRBV11-3 to TRBJ2-1, with D maybe TRBD2 (6 bases). This CDR3 region has 12 residues. CDR1 and CDR2 (germline): SGHNT, YENEEA. With 4 bases removed from V and 9 bases from J, the gap between germline ends came to 10 bases. Here the CDR3 DNA reads TGTGCCAGCAGCTCCGGTAGCGGTGAGCAGTTCTTC. It encodes CASSSGSGEQFF.

This chain joins TRBV19 and TRBJ2-5; D remains unclear. The CDR3 consists of 12 residues. Germline CDR1 reads LNHDA; CDR2 reads SQIVND (reference sequence). Trimming took 8 bases from V and 0 from J, leaving 7 bases between them. In nucleotides, the CDR3 is TGTGCCAGTGGGCCAAACCAAGAGACCCAGTACTTC. This gives the protein CASGPNQETQYF.

CDR3 in amino acids: CASSLDTRPGGYTF. DNA for the CDR3: TGTGCCAGCAGCTTAGACACTCGGCCCGGGGGCTACACCTTC. This rearrangement joins TRBV7-9 to TRBJ1-2; no reliable D call. Trimming cost V 1 base and J 8 bases, with 14 bases left between them. CDR1 and CDR2 from the germline V gene are SEHNR and FQNEAQ (reference sequence). This CDR3 contains 14 residues.

The chain recombines TRBV9 with TRBJ2-2, with TRBD2 matching 10 bases. Per the germline V gene, CDR1 is SGDLS and CDR2 is YYNGEE. The V segment lost 1 base and the J segment 5 bases; nucleotides outside the gene matches: 5. The CDR3 consists of 16 residues. The CDR3 DNA reads as TGTGCCAGCAGCGTACTAGCGGGAGTAAGGACCGGGGAGCTGTTTTTT. Encoded protein: CASSVLAGVRTGELFF. Drawing the rest from reference TRBV9 and TRBJ2-2, the complete variable domain is DSGVTQTPKHLITATGQRVTLRCSPRSGDLSVYWYQQSLDQGLQFLIQYYNGEERAKGNILERFSAQQFPDLHSELNLSSLELGDSALYFCASSVLAGVRTGELFFGEGSRLTVL.

There are many counts of this clone. The chain carries TRBV4-1 and TRBJ1-4; D is undetermined. Per the germline V gene, CDR1 is MGHRA and CDR2 is YSYEKL. CDR3 size: 16 residues. V lost 4 bases and J lost 4, with 16 bases in between. The CDR3 DNA is TGCGCCAGCAGCCTACCCCCGTCGGGAAGTAATGAAAAACTGTTTTTT. Its translation is CASSLPPSGSNEKLFF.

The chain carries TRBV6-5 and TRBJ2-7, with D possibly being TRBD2 (5 bases). The ends were cut back, 6 bases at V and 2 bases at J, with 11 bases in the middle. The CDR3 contains 13 residues. Per the germline V gene, CDR1 is MNHEY and CDR2 is SVGAGI. The CDR3 region has the DNA TGTGCCAGCAGCCCGGGAATCGCCTACGAGCAGTACTTC. It specifies CASSPGIAYEQYF.

The chain has TRBV21-1 and TRBJ1-4. TRBV21-1 is assigned pseudogene status. The CDR3 totals 14 residues. As DNA, the CDR3 is TGTGCCAGCAGAAGCGGCGGTAGGTATGAAAAACTGTTTTTT. It encodes CASRSGGRYEKLFF.

The V gene is TRBV28, the J gene TRBJ1-4, with a tentative D call TRBD1 (5 bases). Germline lookup yields CDR1 MDHEN and CDR2 SYDVKM. The CDR3 loop spans 15 amino acids. Trimming stripped 3 bases from V and 7 bases from J, with 15 bases between. This chain's CDR3 is CASSLTTGGVEKLFF. For the CDR3, the DNA is TGTGCCAGCAGTTTGACAACAGGCGGGGTTGAAAAACTGTTTTTT.

CDR3 amino acids: CASSQGGFNEKLFF. CDR3 sequence (DNA): TGTGCCAGCAGCCAGGGGGGATTTAATGAAAAACTGTTTTTT. The rearrangement uses TRBV11-2 and TRBJ1-4; 7 bases fit TRBD1. CDR3 length equals 14 residues. V was clipped by 5 bases and J by 4 bases; unmatched bases: 4. CDR1 is SGHAT and CDR2 is FQNNGV in the germline V gene.

This chain links TRBV16 with TRBJ1-2; TRBD1 might be the D (6 bases). The CDR3 contains 14 residues. V lost 1 base and J 4 bases, leaving 10 bases between the germline ends. Germline-derived CDR1 and CDR2 are KGHSY and FQNENV. CDR3 bases: TGTGCCAGCAGCCAATATACAGGGAGCTATGGCTACACCTTC. Translation gives CASSQYTGSYGYTF.

The genes are TRBV4-1 and TRBJ2-7, with D perhaps TRBD2 (6 bases). Per germline, CDR1 MGHRA and CDR2 YSYEKL. The CDR3 covers 13 residues. Trimming took off 2 bases at V and 7 bases at J, with 12 bases between the two ends. CDR3 DNA sequence: TGCGCCAGCAGCCAAAGACTAGAAGGGGAGCAGTACTTC. Translated, it gives CASSQRLEGEQYF.

The chain joins TRBV7-2 to TRBJ1-2; D is uncertain. Germline assignment: CDR1 SGHTA and CDR2 FQGNSA. The CDR3 runs to 15 residues. Trimming removed 4 bases from V and 0 bases from J, with 12 bases in between. CDR3 sequence: CASSSQVRSNYGYTF. CDR3 bases: TGTGCCAGCAGCTCTCAAGTTCGGTCTAACTATGGCTACACCTTC.

The chain combines TRBV6-1 with TRBJ1-2; 8 bases agree with TRBD1. There are 16 residues in the CDR3. CDR1 and CDR2 (germline): MNHNS, SASEGT. V lost 2 bases and J lost 5; bases outside the gene matches: 10. The CDR3 loop reads CASSEFEGNRGYGYTF. The CDR3 DNA reads TGTGCCAGCAGTGAATTTGAGGGGAACAGGGGGTATGGCTACACCTTC.

The chain carries TRBV5-6 and TRBJ2-5; 7 bases agree with TRBD2. Germline CDR1 is SGHDT and CDR2 is YYEEEE. The length of the CDR3 is 13 residues. Trimming took 1 base from V and 4 from J; bases not matched to a gene: 1. As DNA, the CDR3 is TGTGCCAGCAGCTTGCCGGGGGGAGAGACCCAGTACTTC. It is translated as CASSLPGGETQYF.

The chain carries TRBV7-2 and TRBJ1-2, with D tentatively TRBD1 (5 bases). Trimming took off 2 bases at V and 5 bases at J, with 15 bases between the two ends. There are 15 residues in the CDR3. Germline values: CDR1 SGHTA, CDR2 FQGNSA. DNA for the CDR3: TGTGCCAGCAGCTTACGTTTCGACGGGGGGTATGGCTACACCTTC. Residues: CASSLRFDGGYGYTF.

The chain couples TRBV6-5 to TRBJ2-7; D is unclear. In germline, CDR1 is MNHEY, CDR2 SVGAGI. V gave up 0 bases and J gave up 6 bases, with 15 bases separating them. This CDR3 has 15 residues. This CDR3 is CASSYSPDGVSEQYF. CDR3 sequence (DNA): TGTGCCAGCAGTTACTCGCCCGATGGAGTCTCCGAGCAGTACTTC.

The CDR3 DNA reads TGTGCCAGCAGTCCCAGGGGCGGGCGTCAGCCCCAGCATTTT. This encodes CASSPRGGRQPQHF. V is TRBV6-5 and J is TRBJ1-5; tentatively, D is TRBD1 (6 bases). The CDR3 runs to 14 residues. CDR1 and CDR2 from the germline V gene are MNHEY and SVGAGI. Trimming removed 5 bases at V and 6 bases at J, with 14 bases between.

V usage is TRBV9 and J usage is TRBJ1-4, with 9 bases identical to TRBD1. The ends lost 2 bases at V and 6 bases at J; junction bases unmatched: 5. The length of the CDR3 is 15 residues. Germline assignment: CDR1 SGDLS and CDR2 YYNGEE. CDR3 DNA sequence: TGTGCCAGCAGCGTCTCAGGGGACAGGGATGAAAAACTGTTTTTT. Its translation is CASSVSGDRDEKLFF.

The rearrangement uses TRBV27 and TRBJ1-4; D gene ambiguous. The CDR3 sequence is 12 residues long. Germline V gene data show CDR1 as MNHEY and CDR2 as SMNVEV (reference sequence). With 3 bases removed from V and 6 bases from J, the gap between germline ends came to 5 bases. DNA of the CDR3: TGTGCCAGCAGTTTGGGCGATGAAAAACTGTTTTTT. This sequence encodes CASSLGDEKLFF.

The V and J genes are TRBV5-1 and TRBJ2-5; 9 bases line up with TRBD1. Germline V gene data show CDR1 as SGHRS and CDR2 as YFSETQ. CDR3 length equals 15 residues. Unmatched junction bases numbered 4, after V lost 4 bases and J lost 0 bases. In DNA, the CDR3 is TGCGCCAGCAGCGGGGACAGGGATTACCAAGAGACCCAGTACTTC. Translating it yields CASSGDRDYQETQYF.

The chain combines TRBV3-1 (or the pseudogene TRBV3-2) with TRBJ1-5; D is unresolved. V shed 4 bases and J shed 5 bases, with 18 bases lying between them. The CDR3 is 16 amino acids. Germline V gene data show CDR1 as LGHDT and CDR2 as YNNKEL (reference sequence). The CDR3 sequence is CASSPRGGLNDQPQHF. The CDR3 coding sequence is TGTGCCAGCAGCCCCCGAGGAGGACTCAACGATCAGCCCCAGCATTTT.

Remarks on this clone: Other DNA sequences of this sample code for an identical CDR3. The chain combines TRBV28 with TRBJ1-4; D is unclear. The length of the CDR3 is 12 residues. V was clipped by 3 bases and J by 5 bases, with 4 bases between them. The germline CDR1 and CDR2 sequences are MDHEN and SYDVKM. The CDR3 loop is CASSLRNEKLFF. CDR3 sequence (DNA): TGTGCCAGCAGTTTGCGGAATGAAAAACTGTTTTTT. Complete variable domain (other parts from reference TRBV28 and TRBJ1-4): DVKVTQSSRYLVKRTGEKVFLECVQDMDHENMFWYRQDPGLGLRLIYFSYDVKMKEKGDIPEGYSVSREKKERFSLILESASTNQTSMYLCASSLRNEKLFFGSGTQLSVL.

The V call is TRBV10-3, the J call TRBJ2-6, with D possibly matching TRBD2 (5 bases). Trimming pared 4 bases from V and 2 bases from J, leaving 15 bases between. This CDR3 region has 17 residues. From germline, CDR1 is ENHRY and CDR2 SYGVKD. CDR3 sequence: CAISAAVEGAGANVLTF. The DNA of the CDR3 is TGTGCCATCAGTGCCGCGGTCGAGGGTGCTGGGGCCAACGTCCTGACTTTC.

This chain links TRBV28 with TRBJ2-1, with a possible D match to TRBD2 (6 bases). The CDR3 runs to 16 residues. The germline V gene has CDR1 MDHEN and CDR2 SYDVKM. Trimming took off 5 bases at V and 9 bases at J, with 23 bases between the two ends. The CDR3 reads CASSPIRDSPVAEQFF. CDR3 DNA: TGTGCCAGCAGTCCAATCCGGGACTCCCCTGTTGCTGAGCAGTTCTTC.